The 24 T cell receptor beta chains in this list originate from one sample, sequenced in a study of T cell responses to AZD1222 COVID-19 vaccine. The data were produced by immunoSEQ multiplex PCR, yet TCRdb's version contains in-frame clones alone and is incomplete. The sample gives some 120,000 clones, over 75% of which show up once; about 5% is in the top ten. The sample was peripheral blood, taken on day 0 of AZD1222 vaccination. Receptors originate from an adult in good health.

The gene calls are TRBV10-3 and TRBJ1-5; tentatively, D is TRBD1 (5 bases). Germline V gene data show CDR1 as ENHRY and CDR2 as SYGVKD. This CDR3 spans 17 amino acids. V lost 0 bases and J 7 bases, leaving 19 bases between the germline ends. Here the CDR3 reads CAISESSGTLDGQPQHF. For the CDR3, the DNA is TGTGCCATCAGTGAGTCTTCCGGGACTCTCGACGGGCAGCCCCAGCATTTT.

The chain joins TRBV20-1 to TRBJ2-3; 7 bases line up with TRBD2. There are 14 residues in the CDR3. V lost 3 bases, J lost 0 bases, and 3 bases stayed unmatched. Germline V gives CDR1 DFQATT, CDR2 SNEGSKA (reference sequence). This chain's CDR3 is CSASLGGSTDTQYF. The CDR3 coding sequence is TGCAGTGCTAGTTTGGGAGGGAGCACAGATACGCAGTATTTT.

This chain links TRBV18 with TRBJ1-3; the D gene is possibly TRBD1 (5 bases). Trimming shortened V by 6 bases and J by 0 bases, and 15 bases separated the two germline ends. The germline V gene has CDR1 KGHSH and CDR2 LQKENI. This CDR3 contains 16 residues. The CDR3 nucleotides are TGTGCCAGCTCTCTGTCAAGGGGAAGCTCTGGAAACACCATATATTTT. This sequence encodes CASSLSRGSSGNTIYF.

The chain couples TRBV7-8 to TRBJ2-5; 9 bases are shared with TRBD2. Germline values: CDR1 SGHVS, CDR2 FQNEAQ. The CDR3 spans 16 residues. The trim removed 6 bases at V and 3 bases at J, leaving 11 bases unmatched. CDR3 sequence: CASSSRGGALKETQYF. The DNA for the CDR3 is TGTGCCAGCAGTTCCCGCGGGGGGGCCCTCAAAGAGACCCAGTACTTC.

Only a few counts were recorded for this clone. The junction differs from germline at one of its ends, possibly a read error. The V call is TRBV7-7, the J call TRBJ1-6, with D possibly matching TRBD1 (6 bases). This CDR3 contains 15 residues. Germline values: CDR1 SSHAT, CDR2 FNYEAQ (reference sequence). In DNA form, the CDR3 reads TGTGCTAGCAGCTTAGTTCACAGGGTAAATTCACCCCTCCACTTT. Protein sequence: CASSLVHRVNSPLHF.

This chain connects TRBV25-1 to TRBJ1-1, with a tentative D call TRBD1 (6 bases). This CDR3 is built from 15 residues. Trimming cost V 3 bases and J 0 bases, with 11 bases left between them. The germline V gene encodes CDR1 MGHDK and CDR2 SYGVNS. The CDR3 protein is CASSEGGRMNTEAFF. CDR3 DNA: TGTGCCAGCAGTGAGGGGGGGCGTATGAACACTGAAGCTTTCTTT.

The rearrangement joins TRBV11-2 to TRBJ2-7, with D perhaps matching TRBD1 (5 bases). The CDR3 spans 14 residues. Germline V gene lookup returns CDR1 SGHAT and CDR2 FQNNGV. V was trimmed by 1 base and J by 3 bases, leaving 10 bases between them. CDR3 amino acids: CASSLGGQGYEQYF. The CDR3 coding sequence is TGTGCCAGCAGCTTAGGAGGTCAGGGCTACGAGCAGTACTTC.

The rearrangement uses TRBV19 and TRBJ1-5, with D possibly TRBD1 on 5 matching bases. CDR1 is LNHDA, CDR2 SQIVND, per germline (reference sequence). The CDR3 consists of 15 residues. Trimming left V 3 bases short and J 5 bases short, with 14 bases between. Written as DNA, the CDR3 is TGTGCCAGTAGTATTGGGGACGGCCCCTATCAGCCCCAGCATTTT. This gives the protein CASSIGDGPYQPQHF.

CDR3 nucleotides: TGTGCCAGCAGCCCCTTTCACGCTAGCGGCAATGAGCAGTTCTTC. This gives the protein CASSPFHASGNEQFF. This sequence joins TRBV7-2 and TRBJ2-1; 7 bases are a match to TRBD2. CDR3 size: 15 residues. Germline CDR1 SGHTA, CDR2 FQGNSA. Trimming removed 5 bases from V and 6 bases from J; junction bases left unmatched: 10.

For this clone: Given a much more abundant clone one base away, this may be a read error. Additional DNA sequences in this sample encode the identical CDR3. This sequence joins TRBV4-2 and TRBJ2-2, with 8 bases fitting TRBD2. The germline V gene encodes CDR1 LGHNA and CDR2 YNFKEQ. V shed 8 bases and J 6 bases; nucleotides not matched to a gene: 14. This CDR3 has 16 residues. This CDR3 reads CASPQDRGGLSGELFF. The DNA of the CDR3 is TGTGCCAGCCCCCAAGACCGGGGGGGGTTGTCCGGGGAGCTGTTTTTT.

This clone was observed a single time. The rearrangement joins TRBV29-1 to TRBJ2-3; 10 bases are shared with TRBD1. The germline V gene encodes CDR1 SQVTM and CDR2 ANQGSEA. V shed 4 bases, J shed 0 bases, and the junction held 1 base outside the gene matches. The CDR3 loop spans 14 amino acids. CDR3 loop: CSVGQGASTDTQYF. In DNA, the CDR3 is TGCAGCGTTGGACAGGGGGCTAGCACAGATACGCAGTATTTT.

The CDR3 loop is CASSLWNEQFF. Here the CDR3 DNA reads TGTGCCAGCAGCTTATGGAATGAGCAGTTCTTC. The V and J genes are TRBV11-2 and TRBJ2-1; D ambiguous. The CDR3 is made up of 11 amino acids. CDR1 and CDR2 from the germline V gene are SGHAT and FQNNGV. Trimming shortened V by 2 bases and J by 7 bases, and 3 bases separated the two germline ends.

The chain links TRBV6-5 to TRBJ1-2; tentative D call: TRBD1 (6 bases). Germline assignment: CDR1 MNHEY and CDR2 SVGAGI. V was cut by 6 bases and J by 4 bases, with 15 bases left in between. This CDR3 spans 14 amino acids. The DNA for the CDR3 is TGTGCCAGCAGCGTTGGGCAGGACAGCTATGGCTACACCTTC. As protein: CASSVGQDSYGYTF.

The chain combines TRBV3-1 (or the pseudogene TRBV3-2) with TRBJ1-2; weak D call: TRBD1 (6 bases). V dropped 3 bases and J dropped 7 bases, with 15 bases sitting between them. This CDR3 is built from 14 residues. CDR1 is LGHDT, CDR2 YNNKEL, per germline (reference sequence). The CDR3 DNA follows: TGTGCCAGCAGCCATGGCCGCATAGGGGGTGGCTACACCTTC. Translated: CASSHGRIGGGYTF.

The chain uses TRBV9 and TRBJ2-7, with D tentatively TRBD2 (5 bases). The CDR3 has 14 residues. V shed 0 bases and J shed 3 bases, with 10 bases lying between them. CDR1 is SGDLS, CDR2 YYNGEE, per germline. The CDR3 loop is CASSVALGSYEQYF. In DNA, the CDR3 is TGTGCCAGCAGCGTAGCTCTAGGGAGCTACGAGCAGTACTTC. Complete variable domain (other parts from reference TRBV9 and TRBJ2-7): DSGVTQTPKHLITATGQRVTLRCSPRSGDLSVYWYQQSLDQGLQFLIQYYNGEERAKGNILERFSAQQFPDLHSELNLSSLELGDSALYFCASSVALGSYEQYFGPGTRLTVT.

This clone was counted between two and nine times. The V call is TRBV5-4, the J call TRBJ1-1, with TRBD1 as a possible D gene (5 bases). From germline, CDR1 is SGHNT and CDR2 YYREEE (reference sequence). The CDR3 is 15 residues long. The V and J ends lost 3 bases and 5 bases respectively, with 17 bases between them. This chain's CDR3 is CASSSQMMGRTEAFF. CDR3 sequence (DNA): TGTGCCAGCAGCTCACAGATGATGGGACGGACTGAAGCTTTCTTT.

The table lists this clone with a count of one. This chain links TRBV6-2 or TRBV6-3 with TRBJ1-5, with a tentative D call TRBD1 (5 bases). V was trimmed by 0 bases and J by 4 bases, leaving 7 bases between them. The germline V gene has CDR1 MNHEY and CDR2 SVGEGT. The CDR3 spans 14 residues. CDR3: CASSYSGVNQPQHF. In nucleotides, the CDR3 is TGTGCCAGCAGTTACTCAGGGGTAAATCAGCCCCAGCATTTT.

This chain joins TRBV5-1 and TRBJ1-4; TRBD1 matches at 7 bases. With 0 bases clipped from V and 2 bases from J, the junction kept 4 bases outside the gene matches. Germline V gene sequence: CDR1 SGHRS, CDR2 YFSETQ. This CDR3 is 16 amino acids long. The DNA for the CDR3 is TGCGCCAGCAGCTTGGGAGGGGGCGGCACTAATGAAAAACTGTTTTTT. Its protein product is CASSLGGGGTNEKLFF.

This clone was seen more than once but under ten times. CDR3 loop: CASSIIAGRNEQYF. DNA of the CDR3: TGTGCCAGTAGTATTATAGCGGGACGGAACGAGCAGTACTTC. This chain connects TRBV19 to TRBJ2-7, with TRBD2 identical over 8 bases. Looked up from germline, CDR1 is LNHDA and CDR2 is SQIVND (reference sequence). Trimming cost V 3 bases and J 5 bases; bases outside gene matches: 6. The CDR3 totals 14 residues.

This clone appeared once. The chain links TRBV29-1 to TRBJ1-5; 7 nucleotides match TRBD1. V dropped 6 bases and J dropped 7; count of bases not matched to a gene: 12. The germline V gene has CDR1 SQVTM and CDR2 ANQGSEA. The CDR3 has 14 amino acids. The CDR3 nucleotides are TGCAGCGTGAGAGTGACAGGGACTGGCCAGCCCCAGCATTTT. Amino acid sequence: CSVRVTGTGQPQHF. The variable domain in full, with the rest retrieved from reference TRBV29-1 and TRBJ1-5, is SAVISQKPSRDICQRGTSLTIQCQVDSQVTMMFWYRQQPGQSLTLIATANQGSEATYESGFVIDKFPISRPNLTFSTLTVSNMSPEDSSIYLCSVRVTGTGQPQHFGDGTRLSIL.

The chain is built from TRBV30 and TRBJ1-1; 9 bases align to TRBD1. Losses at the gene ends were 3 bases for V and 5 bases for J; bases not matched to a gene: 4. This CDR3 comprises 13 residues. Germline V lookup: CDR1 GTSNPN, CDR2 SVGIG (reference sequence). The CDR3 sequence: CAWRTGGRTEAFF. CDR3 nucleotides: TGTGCCTGGAGGACAGGGGGAAGGACTGAAGCTTTCTTT.

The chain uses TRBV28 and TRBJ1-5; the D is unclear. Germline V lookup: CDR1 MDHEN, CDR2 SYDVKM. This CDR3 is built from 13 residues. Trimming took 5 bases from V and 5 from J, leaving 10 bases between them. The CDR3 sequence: CASSPYRDQPQHF. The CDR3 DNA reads TGTGCCAGCAGTCCATACAGAGATCAGCCCCAGCATTTT. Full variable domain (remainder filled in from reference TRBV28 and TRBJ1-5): DVKVTQSSRYLVKRTGEKVFLECVQDMDHENMFWYRQDPGLGLRLIYFSYDVKMKEKGDIPEGYSVSREKKERFSLILESASTNQTSMYLCASSPYRDQPQHFGDGTRLSIL.

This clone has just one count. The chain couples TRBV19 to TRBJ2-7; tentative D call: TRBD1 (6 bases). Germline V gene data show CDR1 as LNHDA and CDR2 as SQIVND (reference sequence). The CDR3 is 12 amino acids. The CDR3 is CEAHRENYEQYF. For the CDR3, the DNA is TGTGAAGCTCACAGGGAAAACTACGAGCAGTACTTC. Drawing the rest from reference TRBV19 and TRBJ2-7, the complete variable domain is DGGITQSPKYLFRKEGQNVTLSCEQNLNHDAMYWYRQDPGQGLRLIYYSQIVNDFQKGDIAEGYSVSREKKESFPLTVTSAQKNPTAFYLCEAHRENYEQYFGPGTRLTVT.

CDR3 region: CASSLSVGDRLYF. Here the CDR3 DNA reads TGTGCCAGCAGTTTATCGGTGGGGGACAGGTTATATTTT. The gene calls are TRBV27 and TRBJ1-3; 8 bases agree with TRBD1. The junction had 6 bases not matched to a gene; V was cut back by 0 bases and J by 14 bases. The CDR3 is 13 amino acids. Germline CDR1 and CDR2: MNHEY and SMNVEV (reference sequence).